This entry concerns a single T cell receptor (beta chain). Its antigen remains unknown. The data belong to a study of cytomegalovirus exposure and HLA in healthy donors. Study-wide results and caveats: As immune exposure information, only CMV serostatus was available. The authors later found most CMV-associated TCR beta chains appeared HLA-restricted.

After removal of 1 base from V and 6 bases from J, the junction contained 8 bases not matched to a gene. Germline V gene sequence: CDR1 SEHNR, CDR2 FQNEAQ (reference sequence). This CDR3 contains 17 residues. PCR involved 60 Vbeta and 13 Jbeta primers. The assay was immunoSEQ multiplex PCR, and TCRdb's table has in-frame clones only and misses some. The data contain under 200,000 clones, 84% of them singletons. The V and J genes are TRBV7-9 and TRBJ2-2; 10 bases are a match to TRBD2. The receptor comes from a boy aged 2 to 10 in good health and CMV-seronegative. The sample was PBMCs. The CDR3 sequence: CASSLVGLAGAAGELFF. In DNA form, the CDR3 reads TGTGCCAGCAGCTTAGTAGGGCTAGCGGGAGCTGCCGGGGAGCTGTTTTTT.